The 6 T cell receptor beta chains given below trace back to one sample, sequenced in a study of shared clonotypes between healthy human individuals. This table comes from immunoSEQ multiplex PCR, and its TCRdb copy is limited to in-frame clones, with some not included. The data show 2.3 million or so clones, over 85% seen once. Source material: naive CD4+ T cells from PBMCs. Subset described: CD45RA+ positively selected. All receptors derive from a man between 18 and 35 years old in good health. Some clones in this sample may be carry-over from other donors' samples.

The chain joins TRBV25-1 to TRBJ1-1; D unclear. The CDR3 is 13 amino acids. The germline gives CDR1 MGHDK, CDR2 SYGVNS. V was pared by 2 bases and J by 10 bases, with 14 bases between. The CDR3 coding sequence is TGTGCCAGCAGTGAAGGTTGGGCAGGTCGAGCTTTCTTT. Its protein product is CASSEGWAGRAFF.

This chain connects TRBV12-5 to TRBJ2-1; 11 bases are shared with TRBD2. The length of the CDR3 is 16 residues. CDR1 LGHNT and CDR2 FRNRAP come from the germline V gene. J was trimmed by 4 bases and V by 6 bases; bases with no gene match: 8. CDR3 sequence: CASGTWIAGGYNEQFF. Here the CDR3 DNA reads TGTGCTAGTGGGACCTGGATAGCGGGAGGGTACAATGAGCAGTTCTTC.

The rearrangement uses TRBV7-2 and TRBJ2-1, with 7 bases aligning to TRBD2. Germline V gene lookup returns CDR1 SGHTA and CDR2 FQGNSA. The junction had 5 bases not matched to a gene; V was cut back by 1 base and J by 5 bases. The length of the CDR3 is 15 residues. The CDR3 nucleotides are TGTGCCAGCAGCTTAGTCGCGGGAGACGACAATGAGCAGTTCTTC. Translation: CASSLVAGDDNEQFF.

The chain uses TRBV28 and TRBJ2-1; 7 positions match TRBD2. The CDR3 runs to 12 residues. The V segment lost 5 bases and the J segment 12 bases; nucleotides outside the gene matches: 7. Germline values: CDR1 MDHEN, CDR2 SYDVKM. The DNA for the CDR3 is TGTGCCAGCAGTAGTAGCGGGCCTAGGCAGTTCTTC. This sequence encodes CASSSSGPRQFF.

The V call is TRBV15, the J call TRBJ1-4; possibly TRBD1 for D (5 bases). This CDR3 is built from 17 residues. The V end was cut by 1 base, the J end by 6 bases, with 18 bases between. Germline V gene lookup returns CDR1 LNHNV and CDR2 YYDKDF (reference sequence). CDR3 in DNA: TGTGCCACCAGCAGAGTCGAACAGGATCGGCGGGATGAAAAACTGTTTTTT. Amino acid sequence: CATSRVEQDRRDEKLFF.

With regard to this clone: Other DNA sequences in this specimen translate into the identical CDR3. The rearrangement links TRBV2 to TRBJ2-7; D is uncertain. Trimming pared 7 bases from V and 4 bases from J, leaving 8 bases between. The germline V gene has CDR1 SNHLY and CDR2 FYNNEI. The CDR3 sequence is 11 residues long. The CDR3 sequence is CASTGAYEQYF. The CDR3 DNA follows: TGTGCCAGCACCGGCGCATACGAGCAGTACTTC.